The 21 T cell receptor beta chains given below trace back to one sample, sequenced in a study of T cell responses to AZD1222 COVID-19 vaccine. The repertoire was sequenced with immunoSEQ multiplex PCR; TCRdb's copy has only in-frame clones and lacks some. The sample lists about 120,000 clones, 87% occurring once. Sequenced material: peripheral blood, taken on day 0 of AZD1222 vaccination. The receptor source for this set is an adult in good health.

The chain uses TRBV30 and TRBJ1-2, with D unclear. Germline V lookup: CDR1 GTSNPN, CDR2 SVGIG (reference sequence). CDR3 length equals 14 residues. Trimming took 0 bases from V and 5 from J, leaving 13 bases between them. Here the CDR3 DNA reads TGTGCCTGGAGTGTAAAACAACCCCATTATGGCTACACCTTC. It yields the protein CAWSVKQPHYGYTF.

The chain employs TRBV5-1 and TRBJ1-4; 7 nucleotides line up with TRBD1. Germline V gene sequence: CDR1 SGHRS, CDR2 YFSETQ. The ends lost 0 bases at V and 3 bases at J; junction bases unmatched: 2. The CDR3 extends over 15 amino acids. The CDR3 nucleotides read TGCGCCAGCAGCTTGGCAGGGGGGTCTAATGAAAAACTGTTTTTT. Translating it yields CASSLAGGSNEKLFF.

The gene calls are TRBV6-5 and TRBJ1-5; D remains unclear. The CDR3 has 14 residues. Germline V gives CDR1 MNHEY, CDR2 SVGAGI. The germline V and J ends were trimmed by 7 bases and 3 bases, with 13 bases remaining between them. Here the CDR3 reads CASTLDQNNQPQHF. The CDR3 DNA is TGTGCCAGCACTTTGGACCAAAACAATCAGCCCCAGCATTTT.

The V call is TRBV29-1, the J call TRBJ2-7, with D perhaps matching TRBD1 (5 bases). This CDR3 comprises 16 residues. Germline V gene sequence: CDR1 SQVTM, CDR2 ANQGSEA. Trimming stripped 3 bases from V and 1 base from J, with 19 bases between. CDR3 residues: CSVDGAPGFPSYEQYF. CDR3 nucleotides: TGCAGCGTTGATGGGGCCCCCGGGTTCCCATCCTACGAGCAGTACTTC.

This chain links TRBV27 with TRBJ1-2; TRBD1 matches 12 bases. The trim removed 3 bases at V and 4 bases at J, leaving 12 bases unmatched. The CDR3 consists of 18 residues. Germline V gives CDR1 MNHEY, CDR2 SMNVEV (reference sequence). The CDR3 region is CASSFAAGQGALGYGYTF. In DNA, the CDR3 is TGTGCCAGCAGTTTTGCAGCGGGACAGGGGGCCCTAGGCTATGGCTACACCTTC.

The gene calls are TRBV2 and TRBJ1-1; 12 bases agree with TRBD1. Trimming removed 6 bases from V and 2 bases from J; junction bases left unmatched: 4. Germline CDR1 SNHLY, CDR2 FYNNEI. This CDR3 is built from 15 residues. In DNA form, the CDR3 reads TGTGCCAGCAGGGGACAGGGGGCGATCAACACTGAAGCTTTCTTT. Translation: CASRGQGAINTEAFF.

The chain joins TRBV10-3 to TRBJ2-7; D call uncertain. The germline V gene has CDR1 ENHRY and CDR2 SYGVKD. V was pared by 6 bases and J by 5 bases, with 11 bases between. There are 12 residues in the CDR3. CDR3 sequence (DNA): TGTGCCATCAGCGCAGGTCCTAACGAGCAGTACTTC. Translating it yields CAISAGPNEQYF.

V is TRBV5-6 and J is TRBJ2-1; TRBD2 agrees at 9 bases. Germline lookup yields CDR1 SGHDT and CDR2 YYEEEE. This CDR3 is built from 12 residues. Trimming cost V 5 bases and J 9 bases; bases outside gene matches: 3. DNA of the CDR3: TGTGCCAGCAGGACTAGCGGAGTTGAGCAGTTCTTC. It encodes CASRTSGVEQFF.

The gene calls are TRBV2 and TRBJ2-2, with 8 bases lining up with TRBD2. CDR3 length: 14 amino acids. Germline CDR1 and CDR2: SNHLY and FYNNEI. V lost 6 bases to trimming and J lost 5 bases; unmatched junction nucleotides: 5. CDR3 DNA sequence: TGTGCCAGCAGGTCCGGGAGGGCAACCGGGGAGCTGTTTTTT. Its protein is CASRSGRATGELFF.

This chain joins TRBV2 and TRBJ2-7; possible D gene TRBD2, 6 bases. This CDR3 has 13 residues. Trimming removed 3 bases at V and 2 bases at J, with 8 bases between. Germline lookup yields CDR1 SNHLY and CDR2 FYNNEI. CDR3 sequence reads: CASSDPGAYEQYF. For the CDR3, the DNA is TGTGCCAGCAGTGATCCGGGGGCCTACGAGCAGTACTTC. Full variable domain (outside the CDR3, taken from reference TRBV2 and TRBJ2-7): EPEVTQTPSHQVTQMGQEVILRCVPISNHLYFYWYRQILGQKVEFLVSFYNNEISEKSEIFDDQFSVERPDGSNFTLKIRSTKLEDSAMYFCASSDPGAYEQYFGPGTRLTVT.

This clone was detected once. The CDR3 DNA follows: TGTGCCAGCAGTCTTAGGGGTCCAACAGGGGGCCGTCAAGAGACCCAGTACTTC. Protein sequence: CASSLRGPTGGRQETQYF. V and J are TRBV27 and TRBJ2-5; 9 bases align to TRBD1. Germline CDR1 reads MNHEY; CDR2 reads SMNVEV (reference sequence). The V segment lost 5 bases and the J segment 2 bases; nucleotides outside the gene matches: 15. This CDR3 is built from 18 residues.

The V call is TRBV4-2, the J call TRBJ1-4; D gene unclear. Trimming shortened V by 1 base and J by 3 bases, and 9 bases separated the two germline ends. Germline CDR1 is LGHNA and CDR2 is YNFKEQ. This CDR3 is built from 15 residues. The CDR3 spells CASSQVGGSNEKLFF. CDR3 DNA sequence: TGTGCCAGCAGCCAAGTAGGAGGGTCTAATGAAAAACTGTTTTTT.

The chain recombines TRBV28 with TRBJ1-1, with 8 bases fitting TRBD1. CDR1 MDHEN and CDR2 SYDVKM come from the germline V gene. J lost 5 bases, V lost 5 bases, and 7 bases had no gene match. The CDR3 runs 14 residues. In DNA form, the CDR3 reads TGTGCCAGCAGTAATCCAGGGGGCCGGACTGAAGCTTTCTTT. It is translated as CASSNPGGRTEAFF. The full variable domain, in which reference TRBV28 and TRBJ1-1 provide the parts outside the CDR3, is DVKVTQSSRYLVKRTGEKVFLECVQDMDHENMFWYRQDPGLGLRLIYFSYDVKMKEKGDIPEGYSVSREKKERFSLILESASTNQTSMYLCASSNPGGRTEAFFGQGTRLTVV.

The chain joins TRBV5-1 to TRBJ2-2; D might be TRBD1 (5 bases). Germline assignment: CDR1 SGHRS and CDR2 YFSETQ. V lost 3 bases and J 3 bases, leaving 12 bases between the germline ends. The length of the CDR3 is 15 residues. CDR3 sequence: CASSSAGQHTGELFF. In nucleotides, the CDR3 is TGCGCCAGCAGCTCCGCAGGACAACACACCGGGGAGCTGTTTTTT.

The genes are TRBV6-5 and TRBJ2-2, with a weak D call TRBD2 (6 bases). CDR1 and CDR2 (germline): MNHEY, SVGAGI. This CDR3 region has 14 residues. The germline V and J ends were trimmed by 6 bases and 5 bases, with 13 bases remaining between them. The DNA of the CDR3 is TGTGCCAGCAGCGCCAGGACTATTACCGGGGAGCTGTTTTTT. Its translation: CASSARTITGELFF.

This chain joins TRBV9 and TRBJ1-4, with no clear D. Trimming left V 1 base short and J 8 bases short, with 9 bases between. Germline CDR1 reads SGDLS; CDR2 reads YYNGEE. This CDR3 region has 13 residues. The CDR3 loop reads CASSVLPGEKLFF. Here the CDR3 DNA reads TGTGCCAGCAGCGTACTACCGGGCGAAAAACTGTTTTTT. Supplemented by reference TRBV9 and TRBJ1-4, the full variable domain reads DSGVTQTPKHLITATGQRVTLRCSPRSGDLSVYWYQQSLDQGLQFLIQYYNGEERAKGNILERFSAQQFPDLHSELNLSSLELGDSALYFCASSVLPGEKLFFGSGTQLSVL.

The rearrangement uses TRBV7-2 and TRBJ2-4; TRBD1 might be the D (5 bases). V gave up 8 bases and J gave up 0 bases, with 11 bases separating them. The germline CDR1 and CDR2 sequences are SGHTA and FQGNSA. The CDR3 contains 14 residues. The CDR3 reads CASGAEPAKNIQYF. CDR3 sequence (DNA): TGTGCCAGCGGGGCGGAACCAGCCAAAAACATTCAGTACTTC.

This clone was seen a handful of times. The chain joins TRBV7-2 to TRBJ2-1; 10 nucleotides line up with TRBD2. The CDR3 extends over 14 amino acids. The junction had 10 bases not matched to a gene; V was cut back by 10 bases and J by 7 bases. Germline CDR1 is SGHTA and CDR2 is FQGNSA. CDR3 amino acids: CAIKIASGRNEQFF. CDR3 DNA sequence: TGTGCCATTAAAATCGCTAGCGGGAGAAATGAGCAGTTCTTC.

This chain joins TRBV21-1 and TRBJ2-3; the D segment call TRBD2 is taken from the table without a DNA check. TRBV21-1 is flagged as a pseudogene. This CDR3 has 19 amino acids. Here the CDR3 reads CASSFRGTSGTTSTDTQYF. Here the CDR3 DNA reads TGTGCCAGCAGCTTCCGGGGGACTAGCGGCACTACTAGCACAGATACGCAGTATTTT.

Only a few counts were recorded for this clone. The rearrangement uses TRBV15 and TRBJ1-1, with a tentative D call TRBD1 (5 bases). CDR3 size: 14 residues. Looked up from germline, CDR1 is LNHNV and CDR2 is YYDKDF (reference sequence). The V end lost 5 bases, the J end lost 3 bases, and 13 bases lay between the germline ends. The CDR3 bases are TGTGCCACCAGCCTTGACAGATTCCACACTGAAGCTTTCTTT. The encoded protein is CATSLDRFHTEAFF. The full variable domain, completed using reference TRBV15 and TRBJ1-1, is DAMVIQNPRYQVTQFGKPVTLSCSQTLNHNVMYWYQQKSSQAPKLLFHYYDKDFNNEADTPDNFQSRRPNTSFCFLDIRSPGLGDTAMYLCATSLDRFHTEAFFGQGTRLTVV.

This chain connects TRBV6-2 or TRBV6-3 to TRBJ2-1; 8 positions match TRBD1. The CDR3 has 16 amino acids. With 6 bases clipped from V and 2 bases from J, the junction kept 9 bases outside the gene matches. The V gene's germline CDR1 is MNHEY and CDR2 SVGEGT. The CDR3 loop reads CASSLHMTGAYNEQFF. DNA for the CDR3: TGTGCCAGCAGCCTACACATGACAGGGGCCTACAATGAGCAGTTCTTC.